This T cell receptor (beta chain) was sequenced during a study of identical twins. Whole-study results and caveats: Sequences that were beta out-of-frame showed weaker excess twin sharing. The study found that models underestimated out-of-frame TCR alpha sharing in monozygotic twins.

Trimming removed 4 bases from V and 3 bases from J; junction bases left unmatched: 7. There are 15 residues in the CDR3. TCRdb fed the 5' RACE reads into MiXCR, producing one record per CDR3 protein. The sample has more than 650,000 distinct CDR3 sequences; around 5.7% are singletons. This clonotype has ten or more counts. The target antigen is unknown. Sequencing was performed on naive T cells sorted from blood. The source is a man between 18 and 35 years old in good health. This chain links TRBV12-3 or TRBV12-4 with TRBJ2-3; TRBD1 matches at 7 bases. This CDR3 is CASSSQGIGTDTQYF. Here the CDR3 DNA reads TGTGCCAGCAGTTCACAGGGGATAGGTACAGATACGCAGTATTTT.